This TCR beta chain was recovered during a study of shared T cell receptors in the human thymus. Per germline, CDR1 ENHRY and CDR2 SYGVKD. The CDR3 has 16 amino acids. Trimming cost V 8 bases and J 6 bases; bases outside gene matches: 9. Data came from immunoSEQ multiplex PCR; TCRdb stores just in-frame clones and leaves some out. The sample has over 650,000 clones; around 87% are singletons. This sample also appeared in a second study, on human thymus T cells.

The source is a boy under two years old with a congenital heart defect. V and J are TRBV10-3 and TRBJ2-2; TRBD2 matches at 13 bases. Sequences were obtained from thymocytes. The CDR3, as DNA: TGTGCCATCGGGGGGGGACTAGCGGGACCCGCCGGGGAGCTGTTTTTT. Its translation is CAIGGGLAGPAGELFF.